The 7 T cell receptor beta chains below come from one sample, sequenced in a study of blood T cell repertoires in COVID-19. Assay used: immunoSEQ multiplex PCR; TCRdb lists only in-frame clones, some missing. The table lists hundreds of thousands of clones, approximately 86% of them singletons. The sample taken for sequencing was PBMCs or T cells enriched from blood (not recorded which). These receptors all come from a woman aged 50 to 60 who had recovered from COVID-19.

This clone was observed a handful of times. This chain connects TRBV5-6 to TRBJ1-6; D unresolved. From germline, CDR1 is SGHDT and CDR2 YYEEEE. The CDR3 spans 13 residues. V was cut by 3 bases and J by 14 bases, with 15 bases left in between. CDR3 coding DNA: TGTGCCAGCAGCTGGAACAACCGAGGGTCCCTCCACTTT. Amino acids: CASSWNNRGSLHF.

Here the CDR3 DNA reads TGTGCCAGTAGTGAAGGGGGACAGGGGGAGGCGGAGCAGTTCTTC. Translating it yields CASSEGGQGEAEQFF. The chain couples TRBV19 to TRBJ2-1; 11 bases map to TRBD1. This CDR3 is built from 15 residues. Germline loops: CDR1 LNHDA, CDR2 SQIVND (reference sequence). V trimming: 5 bases; J trimming: 10 bases; junction bases outside the gene matches: 10.

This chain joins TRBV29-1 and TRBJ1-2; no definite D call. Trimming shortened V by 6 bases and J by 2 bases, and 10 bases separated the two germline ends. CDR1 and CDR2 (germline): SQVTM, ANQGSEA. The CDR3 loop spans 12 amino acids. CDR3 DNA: TGCAGCGTCCCGCTATTAAACTATGGCTACACCTTC. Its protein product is CSVPLLNYGYTF.

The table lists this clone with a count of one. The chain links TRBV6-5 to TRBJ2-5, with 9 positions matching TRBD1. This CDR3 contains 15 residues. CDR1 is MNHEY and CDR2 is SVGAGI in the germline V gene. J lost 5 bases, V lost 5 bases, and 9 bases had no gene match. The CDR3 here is CASSQLTGGMETQYF. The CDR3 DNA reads TGTGCCAGCAGTCAATTGACAGGGGGAATGGAGACCCAGTACTTC.

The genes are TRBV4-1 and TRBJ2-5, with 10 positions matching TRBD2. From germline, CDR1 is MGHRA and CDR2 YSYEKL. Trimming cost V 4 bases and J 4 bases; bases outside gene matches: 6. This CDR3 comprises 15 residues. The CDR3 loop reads CASSPSGGAAETQYF. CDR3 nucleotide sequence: TGCGCCAGCAGCCCCAGCGGGGGGGCCGCAGAGACCCAGTACTTC.

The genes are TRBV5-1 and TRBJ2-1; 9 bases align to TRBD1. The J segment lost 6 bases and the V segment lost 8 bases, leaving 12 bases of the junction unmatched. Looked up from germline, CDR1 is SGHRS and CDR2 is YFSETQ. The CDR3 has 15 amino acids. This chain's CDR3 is CASTPWTGDSNEQFF. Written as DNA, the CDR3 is TGCGCCAGTACCCCGTGGACAGGGGATAGCAATGAGCAGTTCTTC.

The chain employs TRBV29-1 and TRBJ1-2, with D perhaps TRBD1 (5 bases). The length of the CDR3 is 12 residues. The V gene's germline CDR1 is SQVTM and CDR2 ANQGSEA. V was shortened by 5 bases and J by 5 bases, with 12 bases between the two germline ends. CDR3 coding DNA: TGCAGCGTTCTAACCTCAGGGTATGGCTACACCTTC. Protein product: CSVLTSGYGYTF.